The 5 T cell receptor beta chains below were found in one sample sequenced in a study of T cell repertoires in cytomegalovirus infection. TCRdb reprocessed the reads via MiXCR and lists one record per CDR3 protein. This sample carries approximately 310,000 distinct CDR3 sequences, 20% to 25% of them seen once, and the ten largest clones take less than 15%. Their specific antigens are unknown. The material was cultured PBMCs, obtained from culture after CMV antigen stimulation. All receptors come from a human donor in good health (CMV status not recorded). Some clones in this sample may be carry-over from other donors' samples.

In its sample, this clonotype was seen a few times. The chain joins TRBV24-1 to TRBJ2-7; no definite D call. The germline V gene has CDR1 KGHDR and CDR2 SFDVKD. The CDR3 runs to 14 residues. Between the trimmed V and J ends, which lost 9 bases and 2 bases, there was a span of 16 bases. The CDR3: CATGHGRLTYEQYV. The CDR3 region has the DNA TGTGCCACCGGGCATGGGCGGTTAACCTACGAGCAGTACGTC.

This clonotype appeared a few times. The V and J genes are TRBV6-1 and TRBJ1-1, with TRBD1 identical over 8 bases. The junction had 7 bases not matched to a gene; V was cut back by 3 bases and J by 7 bases. This CDR3 is 14 amino acids long. Germline CDR1 is MNHNS and CDR2 is SASEGT. The CDR3 reads CASSETDRVGEAFF. The CDR3 DNA is TGTGCCAGCAGTGAGACGGACAGGGTGGGTGAAGCTTTCTTT.

This rearrangement joins TRBV6-1 to TRBJ1-5; no reliable D call. The CDR3 is made up of 17 amino acids. Germline CDR1 MNHNS, CDR2 SASEGT. V was pared by 0 bases and J by 0 bases, with 12 bases between. Here the CDR3 DNA reads TGTGCCAGCAGTGAAGCGCGACGGGATTATAGCAATCAGCCCCAGCATTTT. This translates into CASSEARRDYSNQPQHF.

This clonotype was recorded many times. The chain joins TRBV7-2 to TRBJ2-3; D is ambiguous. The CDR3 length is 12 residues. Looked up from germline, CDR1 is SGHTA and CDR2 is FQGNSA. Trimming removed 4 bases at V and 5 bases at J, with 7 bases between. The CDR3 is CASSSSGDTQYF. DNA for the CDR3: TGTGCCAGCAGCTCATCAGGAGATACGCAGTATTTT.

The CDR3 nucleotides are TGTGCCAGCAGTTATACGACAGGACACATGTACGAGCAGTACTTC. It yields the protein CASSYTTGHMYEQYF. This chain links TRBV6-5 with TRBJ2-7; TRBD1 is a possible D gene (6 bases). Germline CDR1 is MNHEY and CDR2 is SVGAGI. The CDR3 spans 15 residues. V lost 3 bases, J lost 4 bases, and 16 bases lay in between.